The entry below gives a single T cell receptor beta chain sequence along with its context. After removal of 4 bases from V and 4 bases from J, the junction contained 3 bases not matched to a gene. Germline CDR1 SGHAT, CDR2 FQNNGV. This CDR3 is 14 amino acids long. In the authors' methods: Amplification from reference gene primers served as the basis for estimated nucleated cell counts. TCRdb's table, derived via immunoSEQ multiplex PCR, lists solely in-frame clones and lacks some. The D gene and trimming were derived from the DNA, and the V and J assignments and clone size from that table. The sample lists some 91,000 clones; less than 85% were seen once. The entry originates in a study of blood T cell repertoires in COVID-19. Study at large: Samples came from the United States, Italy and Spain, spanning acute and convalescent COVID-19. Sources were T cells, B-cell-depleted T cells, or PBMCs; the material itself was cDNA or gDNA.

The material sequenced was peripheral blood. The receptor comes from a man in his 70s with acute or convalescent COVID-19. V usage is TRBV11-2 and J usage is TRBJ1-3; 8 bases agree with TRBD1. CDR3: CASSYDRGGNTIYF. DNA of the CDR3: TGTGCCAGCAGCTATGACAGGGGAGGAAACACCATATATTTT.